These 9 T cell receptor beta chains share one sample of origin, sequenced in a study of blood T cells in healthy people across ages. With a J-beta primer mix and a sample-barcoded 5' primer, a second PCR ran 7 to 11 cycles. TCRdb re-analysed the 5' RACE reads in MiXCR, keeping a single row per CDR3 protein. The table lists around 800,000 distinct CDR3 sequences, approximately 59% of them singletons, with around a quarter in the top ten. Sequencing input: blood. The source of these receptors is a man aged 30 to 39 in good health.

This CDR3 is CAISGGQDHTDTQYF. CDR3 sequence (DNA): TGTGCCATCAGTGGGGGACAAGATCACACAGATACGCAGTATTTT. The chain is built from TRBV10-3 and TRBJ2-3; D perhaps matches TRBD1 (6 bases). The V end was cut by 4 bases, the J end by 2 bases, with 13 bases between. Germline loops: CDR1 ENHRY, CDR2 SYGVKD. The CDR3 totals 15 residues.

CDR3 amino acids: CSVLGVSVSEQYF. CDR3 sequence (DNA): TGCAGTGTGTTAGGGGTGAGCGTCTCCGAGCAGTACTTC. V is TRBV20-1 and J is TRBJ2-4; a possible D gene is TRBD1 (5 bases). The DNA end favors TRBJ2-7, so the J call may be wrong. The CDR3 consists of 13 residues. Germline CDR1 is DFQATT and CDR2 is SNEGSKA (reference sequence).

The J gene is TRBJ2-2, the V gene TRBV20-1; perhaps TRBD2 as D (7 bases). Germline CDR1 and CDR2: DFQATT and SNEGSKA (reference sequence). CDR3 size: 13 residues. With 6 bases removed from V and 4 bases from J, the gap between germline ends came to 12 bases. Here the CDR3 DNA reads TGCAGTGCGGGGGGGCGGACCACCGGGGAGCTGTTTTTT. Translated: CSAGGRTTGELFF.

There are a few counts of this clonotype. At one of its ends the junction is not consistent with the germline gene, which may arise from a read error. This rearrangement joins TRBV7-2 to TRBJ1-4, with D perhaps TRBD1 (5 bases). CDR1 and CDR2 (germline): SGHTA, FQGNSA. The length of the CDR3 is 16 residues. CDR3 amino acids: CASSLAGLGANEKLFF. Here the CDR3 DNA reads TGTGCCAGCAGCCTAGCAGGGCTCGGGGCTAATGAAAAACTGTTTTTT. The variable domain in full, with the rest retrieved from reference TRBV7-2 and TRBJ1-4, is GAGVSQSPSNKVTEKGKDVELRCDPISGHTALYWYRQSLGQGLEFLIYFQGNSAPDKSGLPSDRFSAERTGGSVSTLTIQRTQQEDSAVYLCASSLAGLGANEKLFFGSGTQLSVL.

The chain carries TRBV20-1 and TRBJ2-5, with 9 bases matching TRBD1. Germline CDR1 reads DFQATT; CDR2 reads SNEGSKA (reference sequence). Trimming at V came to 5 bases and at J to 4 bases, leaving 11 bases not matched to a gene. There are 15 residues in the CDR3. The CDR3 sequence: CSAPPRTGAPETQYF. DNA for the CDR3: TGCAGTGCTCCCCCGAGGACAGGGGCCCCAGAGACCCAGTACTTC.

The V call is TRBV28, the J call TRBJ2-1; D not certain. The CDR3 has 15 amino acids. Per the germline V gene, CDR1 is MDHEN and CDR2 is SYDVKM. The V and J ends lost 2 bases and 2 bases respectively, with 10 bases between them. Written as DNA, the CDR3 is TGTGCCAGCAGTTTAATCGGAACTACCTACAATGAGCAGTTCTTC. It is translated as CASSLIGTTYNEQFF.

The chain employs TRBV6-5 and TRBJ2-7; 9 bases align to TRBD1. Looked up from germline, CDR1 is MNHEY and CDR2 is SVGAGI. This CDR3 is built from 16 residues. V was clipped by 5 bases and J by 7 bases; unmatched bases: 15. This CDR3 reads CASSKNRDRASWEQYF. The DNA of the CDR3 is TGTGCCAGCAGTAAGAACCGGGACAGGGCTTCTTGGGAGCAGTACTTC.

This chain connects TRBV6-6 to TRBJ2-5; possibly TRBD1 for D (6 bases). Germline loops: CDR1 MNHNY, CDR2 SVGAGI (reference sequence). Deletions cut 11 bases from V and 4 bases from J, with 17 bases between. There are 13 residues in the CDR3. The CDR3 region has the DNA TGTGCCGCCCAGAGGGGGATCGGAGAGACCCAGTACTTC. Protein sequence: CAAQRGIGETQYF.

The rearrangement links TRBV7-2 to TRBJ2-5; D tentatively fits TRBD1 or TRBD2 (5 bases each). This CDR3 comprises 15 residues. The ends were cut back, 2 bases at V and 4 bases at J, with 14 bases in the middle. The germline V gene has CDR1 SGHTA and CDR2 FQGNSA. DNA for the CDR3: TGTGCCAGCAGCTTAAGCACAGGACTTGGAGAGACCCAGTACTTC. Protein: CASSLSTGLGETQYF.